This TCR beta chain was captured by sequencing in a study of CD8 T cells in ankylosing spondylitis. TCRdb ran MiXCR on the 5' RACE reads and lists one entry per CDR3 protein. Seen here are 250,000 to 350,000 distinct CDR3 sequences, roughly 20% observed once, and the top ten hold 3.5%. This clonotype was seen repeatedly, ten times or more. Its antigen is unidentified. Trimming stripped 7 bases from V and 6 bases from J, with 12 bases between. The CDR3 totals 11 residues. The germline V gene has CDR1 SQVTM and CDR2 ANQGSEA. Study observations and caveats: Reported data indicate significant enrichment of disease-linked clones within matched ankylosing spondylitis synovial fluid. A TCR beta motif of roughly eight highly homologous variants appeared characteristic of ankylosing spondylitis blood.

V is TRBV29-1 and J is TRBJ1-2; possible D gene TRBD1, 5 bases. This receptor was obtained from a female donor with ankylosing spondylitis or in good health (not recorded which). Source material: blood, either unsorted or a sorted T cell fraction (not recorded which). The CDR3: CSGTGGNGYTF. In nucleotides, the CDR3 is TGCAGCGGCACGGGGGGGAATGGCTACACCTTC.